This TCR beta chain was retrieved from a study of blood T cell repertoires in COVID-19. Study in general: PBMCs, B-cell-depleted T cells, or T cells provided the cDNA or gDNA that made up the material.

A single count supports this clone. TCRdb's table, derived via immunoSEQ multiplex PCR, lists solely in-frame clones and lacks some. The table shows 40,000 to 55,000 clones, with approximately 84% occurring only once. This CDR3 is 18 amino acids long. V shed 0 bases, J shed 0 bases, and the junction held 9 bases outside the gene matches. Germline assignment: CDR1 SGHTS and CDR2 YDEGEE. Sample: peripheral blood. This chain connects TRBV5-8 to TRBJ1-5, with 7 bases aligning to TRBD1. The TCR originated in a man over 45 with active COVID-19. This CDR3 is CASSLGGGDLYSNQPQHF. DNA for the CDR3: TGTGCCAGCAGCTTGGGAGGGGGCGACCTCTATAGCAATCAGCCCCAGCATTTT.